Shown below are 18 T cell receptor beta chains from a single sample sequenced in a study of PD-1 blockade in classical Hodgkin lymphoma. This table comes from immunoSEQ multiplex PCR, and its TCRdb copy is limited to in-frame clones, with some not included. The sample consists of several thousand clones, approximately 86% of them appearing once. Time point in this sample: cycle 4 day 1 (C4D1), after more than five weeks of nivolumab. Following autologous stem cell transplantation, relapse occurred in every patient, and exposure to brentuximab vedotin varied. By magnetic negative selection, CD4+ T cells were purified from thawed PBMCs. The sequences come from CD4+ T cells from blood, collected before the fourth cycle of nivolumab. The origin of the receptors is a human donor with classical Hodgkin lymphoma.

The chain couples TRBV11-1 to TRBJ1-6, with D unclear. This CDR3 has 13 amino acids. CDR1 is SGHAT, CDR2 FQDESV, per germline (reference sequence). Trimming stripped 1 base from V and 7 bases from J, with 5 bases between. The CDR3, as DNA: TGTGCCAGCAGCTTAGGGGAGAATTCACCCCTCCACTTT. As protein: CASSLGENSPLHF.

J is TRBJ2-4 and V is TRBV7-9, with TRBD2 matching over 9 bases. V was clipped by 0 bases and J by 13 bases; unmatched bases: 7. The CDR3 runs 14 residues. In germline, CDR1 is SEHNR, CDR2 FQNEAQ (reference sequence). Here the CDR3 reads CASSLAGAGGAQYF. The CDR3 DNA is TGTGCCAGCAGCTTAGCCGGGGCGGGGGGGGCGCAGTACTTC.

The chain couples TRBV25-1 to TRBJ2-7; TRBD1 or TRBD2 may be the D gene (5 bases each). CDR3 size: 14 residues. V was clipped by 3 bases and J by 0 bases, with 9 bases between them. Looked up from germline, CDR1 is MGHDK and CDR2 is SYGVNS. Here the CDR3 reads CASSDWDRSYEQYF. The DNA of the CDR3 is TGTGCCAGCAGTGACTGGGACCGCTCCTACGAGCAGTACTTC.

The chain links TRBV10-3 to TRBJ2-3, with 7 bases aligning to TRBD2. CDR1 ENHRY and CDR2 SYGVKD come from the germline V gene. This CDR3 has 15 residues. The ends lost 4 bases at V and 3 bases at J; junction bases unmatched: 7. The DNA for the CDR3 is TGTGCCATCAGTGCGTTGGGGGAGGGAACAGATACGCAGTATTTT. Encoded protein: CAISALGEGTDTQYF.

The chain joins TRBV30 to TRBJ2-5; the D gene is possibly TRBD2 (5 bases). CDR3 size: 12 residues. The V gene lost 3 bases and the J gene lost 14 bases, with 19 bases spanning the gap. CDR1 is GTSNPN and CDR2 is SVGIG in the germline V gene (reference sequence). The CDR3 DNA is TGTGCCTGGAGAAGCGGATGGTCCTCGGAATACTTC. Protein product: CAWRSGWSSEYF.

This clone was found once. This CDR3 is CASSPSRQGGYNEQFF. In nucleotides, the CDR3 is TGTGCCAGCAGCCCTTCCCGACAGGGAGGTTACAATGAGCAGTTCTTC. The chain couples TRBV5-4 to TRBJ2-1, with a tentative D call TRBD1 (7 bases). CDR1 and CDR2 from the germline V gene are SGHNT and YYREEE (reference sequence). The V end was cut by 4 bases, the J end by 4 bases, with 18 bases between. The CDR3 spans 16 residues.

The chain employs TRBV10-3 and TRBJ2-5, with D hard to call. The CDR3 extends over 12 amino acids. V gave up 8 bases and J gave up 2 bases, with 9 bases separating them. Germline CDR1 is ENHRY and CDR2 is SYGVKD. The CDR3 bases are TGTGCCATCGCTGAATGGCAAGAGACCCAGTACTTC. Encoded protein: CAIAEWQETQYF.

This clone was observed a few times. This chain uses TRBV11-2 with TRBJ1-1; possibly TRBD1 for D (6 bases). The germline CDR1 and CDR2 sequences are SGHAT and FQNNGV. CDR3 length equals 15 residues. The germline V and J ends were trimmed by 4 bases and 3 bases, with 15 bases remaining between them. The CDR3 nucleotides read TGTGCCAGCAGCTCTCAGGGGCGCGGTGACACTGAAGCTTTCTTT. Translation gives CASSSQGRGDTEAFF. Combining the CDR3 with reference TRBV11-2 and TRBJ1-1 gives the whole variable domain EAGVAQSPRYKIIEKRQSVAFWCNPISGHATLYWYQQILGQGPKLLIQFQNNGVVDDSQLPKDRFSAERLKGVDSTLKIQPAKLEDSAVYLCASSSQGRGDTEAFFGQGTRLTVV.

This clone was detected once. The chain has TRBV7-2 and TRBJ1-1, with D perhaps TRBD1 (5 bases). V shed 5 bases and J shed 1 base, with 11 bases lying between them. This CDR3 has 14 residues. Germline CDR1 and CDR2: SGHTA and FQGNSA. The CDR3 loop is CASSPGAANTEAFF. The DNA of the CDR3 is TGTGCCAGCAGCCCCGGGGCTGCGAACACTGAAGCTTTCTTT.

The CDR3 loop is CASSVGFSGDTDTQYF. The CDR3 nucleotides are TGTGCCAGCAGCGTAGGATTTAGCGGAGACACAGATACGCAGTATTTT. The chain has TRBV9 and TRBJ2-3; D may be TRBD2 (6 bases). Germline lookup yields CDR1 SGDLS and CDR2 YYNGEE. V was pared by 0 bases and J by 2 bases, with 13 bases between. CDR3 length: 16 amino acids. The complete variable domain, with remaining parts taken from reference TRBV9 and TRBJ2-3, reads DSGVTQTPKHLITATGQRVTLRCSPRSGDLSVYWYQQSLDQGLQFLIQYYNGEERAKGNILERFSAQQFPDLHSELNLSSLELGDSALYFCASSVGFSGDTDTQYFGPGTRLTVL.

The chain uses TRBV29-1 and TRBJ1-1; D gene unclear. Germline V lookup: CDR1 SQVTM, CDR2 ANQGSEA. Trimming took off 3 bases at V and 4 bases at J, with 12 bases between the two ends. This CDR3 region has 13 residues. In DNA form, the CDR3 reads TGCAGCGTTGAGGTTGGGGTAGCCACTGAAGCTTTCTTT. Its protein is CSVEVGVATEAFF.

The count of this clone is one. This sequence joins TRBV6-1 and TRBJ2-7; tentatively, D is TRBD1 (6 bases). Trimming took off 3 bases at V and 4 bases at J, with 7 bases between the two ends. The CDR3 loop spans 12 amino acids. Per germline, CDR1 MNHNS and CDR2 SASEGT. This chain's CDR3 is CASSDRGYEQYF. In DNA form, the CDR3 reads TGTGCCAGCAGTGACAGGGGTTACGAGCAGTACTTC.

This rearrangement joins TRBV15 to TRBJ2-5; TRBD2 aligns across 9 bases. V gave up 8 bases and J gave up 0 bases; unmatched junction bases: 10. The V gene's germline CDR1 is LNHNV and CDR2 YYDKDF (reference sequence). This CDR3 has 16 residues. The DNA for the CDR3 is TGTGCCACCTCGAGCGGGAGGACCCGGTACCAAGAGACCCAGTACTTC. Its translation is CATSSGRTRYQETQYF.

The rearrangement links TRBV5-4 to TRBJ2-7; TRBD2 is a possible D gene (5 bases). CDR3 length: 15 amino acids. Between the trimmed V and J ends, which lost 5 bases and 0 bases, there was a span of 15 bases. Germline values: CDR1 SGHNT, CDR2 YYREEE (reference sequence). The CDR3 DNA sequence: TGTGCCAGCAGTTATATGACGGGGAGCTCCTACGAGCAGTACTTC. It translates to CASSYMTGSSYEQYF.

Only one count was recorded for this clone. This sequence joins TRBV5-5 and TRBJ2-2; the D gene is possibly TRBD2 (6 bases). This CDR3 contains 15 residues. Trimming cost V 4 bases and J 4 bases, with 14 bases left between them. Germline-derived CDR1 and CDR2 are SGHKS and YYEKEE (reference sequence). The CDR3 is CASSHPGGVTGELFF. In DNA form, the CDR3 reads TGTGCCAGCAGCCACCCTGGAGGGGTCACCGGGGAGCTGTTTTTT. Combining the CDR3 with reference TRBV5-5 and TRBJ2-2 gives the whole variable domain DAGVTQSPTHLIKTRGQQVTLRCSPISGHKSVSWYQQVLGQGPQFIFQYYEKEERGRGNFPDRFSARQFPNYSSELNVNALLLGDSALYLCASSHPGGVTGELFFGEGSRLTVL.

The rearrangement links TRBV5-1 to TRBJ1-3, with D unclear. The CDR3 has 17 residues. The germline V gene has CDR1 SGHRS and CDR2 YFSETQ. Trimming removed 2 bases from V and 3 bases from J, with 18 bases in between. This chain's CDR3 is CASSFSPQEPIGNTIYF. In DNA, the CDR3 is TGCGCCAGCAGCTTTTCCCCGCAGGAGCCAATTGGAAACACCATATATTTT.

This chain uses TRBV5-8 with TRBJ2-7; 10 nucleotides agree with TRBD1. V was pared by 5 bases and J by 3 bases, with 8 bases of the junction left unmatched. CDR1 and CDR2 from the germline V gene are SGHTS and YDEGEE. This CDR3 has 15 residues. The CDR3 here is CASSFDRDRGYEQYF. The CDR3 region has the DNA TGTGCCAGCAGTTTTGACCGGGACAGGGGCTACGAGCAGTACTTC.

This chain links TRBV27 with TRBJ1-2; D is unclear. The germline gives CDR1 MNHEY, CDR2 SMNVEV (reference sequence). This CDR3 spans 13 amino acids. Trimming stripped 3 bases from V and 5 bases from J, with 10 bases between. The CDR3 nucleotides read TGTGCCAGCAGTTTCGCCAGGTCATATGGCTACACCTTC. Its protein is CASSFARSYGYTF.